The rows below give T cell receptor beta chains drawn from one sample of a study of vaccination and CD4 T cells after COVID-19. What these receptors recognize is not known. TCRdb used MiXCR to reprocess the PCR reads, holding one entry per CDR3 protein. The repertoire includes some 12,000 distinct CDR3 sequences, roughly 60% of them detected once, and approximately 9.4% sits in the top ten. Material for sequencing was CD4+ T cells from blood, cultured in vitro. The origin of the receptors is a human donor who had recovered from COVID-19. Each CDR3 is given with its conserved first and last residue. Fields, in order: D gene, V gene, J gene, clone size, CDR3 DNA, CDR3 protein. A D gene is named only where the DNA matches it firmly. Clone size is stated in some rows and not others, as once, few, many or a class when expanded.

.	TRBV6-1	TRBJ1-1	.	TGTGCCAGCAGTCGCGCCCAGGCTCCCGGTACTGAAGCTTTCTTT	CASSRAQAPGTEAFF
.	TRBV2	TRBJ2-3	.	TGTGCCACGGGGGTCACGGGGAGTAGCACAGATACGCAGTATTTT	CATGVTGSSTDTQYF
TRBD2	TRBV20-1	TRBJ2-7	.	TGCAGTGCGGTGAGCGGGACTAGCGGGCGGTACGAGCAGTACTTC	CSAVSGTSGRYEQYF
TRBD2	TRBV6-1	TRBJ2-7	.	TGTGCCAGCAGCCCCGCGGGGGGACCCTACGAGCAGTACTTC	CASSPAGGPYEQYF
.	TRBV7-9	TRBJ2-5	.	TGTGCCAGCAGCTTTTCGTTGGGAGAGACCCAGTACTTC	CASSFSLGETQYF
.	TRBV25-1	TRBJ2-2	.	TGTGCCAGCAGTGAACAGGGGCTACACACCGGGGAGCTGTTTTTT	CASSEQGLHTGELFF
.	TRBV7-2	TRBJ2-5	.	TGTGCCAGCAGCATAACATGGAGGGAGACCCAGTACTTC	CASSITWRETQYF
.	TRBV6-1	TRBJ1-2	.	TGTGCCACCGACCCGGGGAACCGTTCTAACTATGGCTACACCTTC	CATDPGNRSNYGYTF
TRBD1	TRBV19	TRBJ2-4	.	TGTGCCAGTAGTATCCGCACAGGGGTTCTAGCCAAAAACATTCAGTACTTC	CASSIRTGVLAKNIQYF
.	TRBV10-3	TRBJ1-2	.	TGTGCCATCAGTGAGTCTTTTGGGACACACTATGGCTACACCTTC	CAISESFGTHYGYTF
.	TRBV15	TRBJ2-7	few	TGTGCCACCAGCAGAGTAAAGGGTCTAGAGCAGTACTTC	CATSRVKGLEQYF
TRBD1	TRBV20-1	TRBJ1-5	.	TGCAGTGCTCGTCCAGGACAGGGTTCACAGCCCCAGCATTTT	CSARPGQGSQPQHF
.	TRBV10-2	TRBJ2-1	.	TGCGCCAGCGCTCGGGCCGATGTCTCCTACAATGAGCAGTTCTTC	CASARADVSYNEQFF
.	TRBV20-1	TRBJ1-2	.	TGCAGTGCTAGATCGGGGGGCGATTATGGCTACACCTTC	CSARSGGDYGYTF
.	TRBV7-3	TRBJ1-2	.	TGTGCCAGCAGCTTATCGGGCCAGTCAAATGGCTACACCTTC	CASSLSGQSNGYTF
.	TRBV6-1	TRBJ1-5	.	TGTGCCAGCAGCCCGTATGAGGGCAATCAGCCCCAGCATTTT	CASSPYEGNQPQHF
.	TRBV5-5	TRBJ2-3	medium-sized	TGTGCCAGCAGCTTGACAGGAGACTTCACAGATACGCAGTATTTT	CASSLTGDFTDTQYF
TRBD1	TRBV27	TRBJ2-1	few	TGTGCCAGCAGTTTATCTGGGGCGAGACAGGGCGACAATGAGCAGTTCTTC	CASSLSGARQGDNEQFF
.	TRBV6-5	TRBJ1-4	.	TGTGCCAGCAGTTACACCTTATCGACCTCTGTTGAAAAACTGTTTTTT	CASSYTLSTSVEKLFF
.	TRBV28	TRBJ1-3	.	TGTGCCAGCAGTTTGGGCGGGGGCGGAAACACCATATATTTT	CASSLGGGGNTIYF
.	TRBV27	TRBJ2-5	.	TGTGCCAGCAGTCCAGACAGATCACAAGAGACCCAGTACTTC	CASSPDRSQETQYF
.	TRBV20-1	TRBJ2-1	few	TGCAGTGCTAGAGATCCAGGCACCTCCTACAATGAGCAGTTCTTC	CSARDPGTSYNEQFF
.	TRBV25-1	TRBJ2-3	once	TGTGCCAGCAGTGAATGGGGGGCTGCAGATACGCAGTATTTT	CASSEWGAADTQYF
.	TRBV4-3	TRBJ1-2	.	TGCGCCAGCAGCCAAGATCCCCAGGGTTTGGGTGGCTACACCTTC	CASSQDPQGLGGYTF
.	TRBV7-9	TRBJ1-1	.	TGTGCCAGCAGCTACCGGGACATCACTGAAGCTTTCTTT	CASSYRDITEAFF
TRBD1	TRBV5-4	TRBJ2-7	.	TGTGCCAGCAGCTTGCTCAGGGGGCGTCATTCCGAGCAGTACTTC	CASSLLRGRHSEQYF
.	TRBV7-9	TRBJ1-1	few	TGTGCCAGCAGATTGGGCAGTGGGGTTTTGAACACTGAAGCTTTCTTT	CASRLGSGVLNTEAFF
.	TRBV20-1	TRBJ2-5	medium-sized	TGCAGTGCTAGAGACTGGCGGCAGGAGACCCAGTACTTC	CSARDWRQETQYF
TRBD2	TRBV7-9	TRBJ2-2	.	TGTGCCAGCAGCGCGCAGACCGGGACTAGCGGAACCGGGGAGCTGTTTTTT	CASSAQTGTSGTGELFF
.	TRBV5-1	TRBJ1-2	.	TGCGCCAGCAGCTCGGGCGGGCGGAATAACTATGGCTACACCTTC	CASSSGGRNNYGYTF
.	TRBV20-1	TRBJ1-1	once	TGCAGTGCTAGTGGGGGGATTAACACTGAAGCTTTCTTT	CSASGGINTEAFF
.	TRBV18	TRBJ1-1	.	TGTGCCAGCTCACCAAACGCGGCGAACACTGAAGCTTTCTTT	CASSPNAANTEAFF
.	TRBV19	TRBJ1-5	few	TGTGCCAGTAGTCCGGACAAATTAAGCAATCAGCCCCAGCATTTT	CASSPDKLSNQPQHF
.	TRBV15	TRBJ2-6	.	TGTGCCACCAGCAGAGGGGGCGACTCTGGGGCCAACGTCCTGACTTTC	CATSRGGDSGANVLTF
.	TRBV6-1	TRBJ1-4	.	TGTGCCAGCACCGGGGTAGGGACAACTAATGAAAAACTGTTTTTT	CASTGVGTTNEKLFF
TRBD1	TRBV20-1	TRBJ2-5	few	TGCAGTGCTACTACAGGGGGGACGGAGACCCAGTACTTC	CSATTGGTETQYF
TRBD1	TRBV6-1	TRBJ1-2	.	TGTGCCAGCAGTCTGACAGGGGGAGTTAACTATGGCTACACCTTC	CASSLTGGVNYGYTF
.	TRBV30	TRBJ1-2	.	TGTGCCTGGGGTAACTATGGCTACACCTTC	CAWGNYGYTF
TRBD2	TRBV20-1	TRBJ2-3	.	TGCAGTGCTGGTAGCGGGAGCAGTTCAGATACGCAGTATTTT	CSAGSGSSSDTQYF
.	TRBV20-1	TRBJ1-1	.	TGCAGTGAGGCCCAGGATCAGAACACTGAAGCTTTCTTT	CSEAQDQNTEAFF
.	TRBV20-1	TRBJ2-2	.	TGCAGTGCTGCAACCGACCGGGACTGGAACACCGGGGAGCTGTTTTTT	CSAATDRDWNTGELFF
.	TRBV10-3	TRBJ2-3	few	TGTGCCATCAGTGACCTCCGGGACAGCACAGATACGCAGTATTTT	CAISDLRDSTDTQYF
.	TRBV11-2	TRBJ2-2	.	TGTGCCAGCAGCAAAAGGGCGAACACCGGGGAGCTGTTTTTT	CASSKRANTGELFF